A single sample is the source of the 4 T cell receptor beta chains below, sequenced in a study of blood T cell repertoires in COVID-19. Libraries were prepared by immunoSEQ multiplex PCR; TCRdb keeps only in-frame clonotypes and omits some of them. This table holds tens of thousands of clones, around 90% found once. The sequenced material came from peripheral blood. These receptors were collected from a man aged 50 or older with COVID-19, enrolled during active disease.

V gene TRBV11-2 combines with J gene TRBJ2-2, with D possibly TRBD1 on 5 matching bases. CDR1 is SGHAT, CDR2 FQNNGV, per germline. V lost 2 bases, J lost 1 base, and 8 bases lay in between. The CDR3 is 15 amino acids. The CDR3 DNA reads as TGTGCCAGCAGCTTACTAAGGGGGAACACCGGGGAGCTGTTTTTT. This encodes CASSLLRGNTGELFF.

The rearrangement uses TRBV3-1 (or the pseudogene TRBV3-2) and TRBJ1-1, with unresolved D. V was cut by 1 base and J by 6 bases, with 9 bases left in between. The CDR3 is 13 amino acids. Germline values: CDR1 LGHDT, CDR2 YNNKEL (reference sequence). The CDR3 DNA reads as TGTGCCAGCAGCCAAGTGGCGGTTTCTGAAGCTTTCTTT. This encodes CASSQVAVSEAFF.

The chain combines TRBV19 with TRBJ1-5, with D perhaps TRBD1 (5 bases). The CDR3 extends over 15 amino acids. Trimming stripped 8 bases from V and 2 bases from J, with 16 bases between. Germline V lookup: CDR1 LNHDA, CDR2 SQIVND (reference sequence). CDR3 nucleotides: TGTGCCAGTGGAGGGCTGGGGACGGGCAATCAGCCCCAGCATTTT. Protein sequence: CASGGLGTGNQPQHF. Based on the CDR3 plus reference TRBV19 and TRBJ1-5, the full variable domain is DGGITQSPKYLFRKEGQNVTLSCEQNLNHDAMYWYRQDPGQGLRLIYYSQIVNDFQKGDIAEGYSVSREKKESFPLTVTSAQKNPTAFYLCASGGLGTGNQPQHFGDGTRLSIL.

The chain combines TRBV6-5 with TRBJ2-7; 12 nucleotides match TRBD2. There are 15 residues in the CDR3. Germline values: CDR1 MNHEY, CDR2 SVGAGI. J was trimmed by 5 bases and V by 8 bases; bases with no gene match: 10. CDR3 protein: CASRGGWTSGDEQYF. The CDR3 DNA follows: TGTGCCAGCCGAGGAGGATGGACTAGCGGGGACGAGCAGTACTTC.